The 24 T cell receptor beta chains in this list originate from one sample, sequenced in a study of tumor-infiltrating lymphocytes in primary liver carcinoma. Production of TCR beta cDNA used 500 ng total RNA together with a constant-region primer. TCR beta libraries came from three nested multiplex PCR rounds using slightly modified ARM-PCR. A C-beta reverse primer and TRBV1-TRBV30 forward primers served in each of the first two PCR rounds, at 10 cycles apiece. MiXCR, applied by TCRdb to the multiplex PCR reads, yields one record per CDR3 protein. The sample comprises about 330,000 distinct CDR3 sequences, about 61% of which are singletons, and about 6.5% rests with the top ten. Unsorted whole blood served as the source of blood RNA, and germline DNA was extracted as well. The sample consisted of peripheral blood. All receptors derive from a man aged 40-49 years with primary liver carcinoma and hepatitis B virus infection.

For this clonotype: The CDR3 carries no conserved terminal phenylalanine or tryptophan, so it likely arises from a read error. The chain uses TRBV6-5 and TRBJ2-5; no clear D. Germline V gene lookup returns CDR1 MNHEY and CDR2 SVGAGI. V dropped 4 bases and J dropped 2 bases, with 5 bases sitting between them. The CDR3 runs to 12 residues. The CDR3 is CASSSRQETQYI. DNA for the CDR3: TGTGCCAGCAGTTCCAGGCAAGAGACCCAGTACATC.

This chain links TRBV6-6 with TRBJ1-4, with 7 nucleotides matching TRBD1. V was clipped by 7 bases and J by 5 bases; unmatched bases: 10. The CDR3 length is 15 residues. CDR1 MNHNY and CDR2 SVGAGI come from the germline V gene (reference sequence). The CDR3 nucleotides are TGTGCCAGCACTCGATCGCCGGGACAGAATGAAAAACTGTTTTTT. It specifies CASTRSPGQNEKLFF.

Comments on this clonotype: A clone one base away is much larger, so this may be a read error. The chain links TRBV29-1 to TRBJ2-5; D is possibly TRBD2 (6 bases). The germline gives CDR1 SQVTM, CDR2 ANQGSEA. This CDR3 has 12 residues. The V gene lost 7 bases and the J gene lost 5 bases, with 14 bases spanning the gap. The CDR3 nucleotides are TGCAGCGCTGTTTCGGGGGATGAGACCCAGTACTTC. Protein: CSAVSGDETQYF.

J is TRBJ2-1 and V is TRBV5-6; D gene uncertain. The CDR3 contains 15 residues. CDR1 is SGHDT, CDR2 YYEEEE, per germline. V shed 2 bases and J shed 0 bases, with 9 bases lying between them. CDR3 loop: CASSLVESSYNEQFF. The CDR3 coding sequence is TGTGCCAGCAGCTTAGTGGAAAGCTCCTACAATGAGCAGTTCTTC.

This clonotype appeared once. This chain links TRBV11-2 with TRBJ2-1, with 9 bases fitting TRBD1. The V and J ends lost 4 bases and 8 bases, in that order; junction bases with no gene match: 9. The CDR3 covers 15 residues. Germline V gene sequence: CDR1 SGHAT, CDR2 FQNNGV. CDR3 amino acids: CASSSWTGARDEQFF. Here the CDR3 DNA reads TGTGCCAGCAGCTCCTGGACAGGGGCCAGAGATGAGCAGTTCTTC.

The chain employs TRBV5-4 and TRBJ2-1; D is possibly TRBD1 (5 bases). The CDR3 length is 13 residues. V gave up 10 bases and J gave up 4 bases, with 15 bases separating them. CDR1 and CDR2 from the germline V gene are SGHNT and YYREEE (reference sequence). CDR3 DNA: TGTGCCGACACGTGGACAAGATACAATGAGCAGTTCTTC. Encoded protein: CADTWTRYNEQFF. Looking up the rest from reference TRBV5-4 and TRBJ2-1 gives the full variable domain: ETGVTQSPTHLIKTRGQQVTLRCSSQSGHNTVSWYQQALGQGPQFIFQYYREEENGRGNFPPRFSGLQFPNYSSELNVNALELDDSALYLCADTWTRYNEQFFGPGTRLTVL.

The chain uses TRBV19 and TRBJ1-2, with TRBD1 matching over 7 bases. Germline V lookup: CDR1 LNHDA, CDR2 SQIVND (reference sequence). The J segment lost 9 bases and the V segment lost 2 bases, leaving 9 bases of the junction unmatched. CDR3 length: 14 amino acids. The CDR3 bases are TGTGCCAGTAGTATACTCAGAAGCAGGGGGAGCTACACCTTC. Translation gives CASSILRSRGSYTF.

With regard to this clonotype: A read error may account for a junction end that differs from germline. The V and J genes are TRBV4-1 and TRBJ2-2, with D tentatively TRBD1 (5 bases). CDR1 is MGHRA, CDR2 YSYEKL, per germline. The CDR3 sequence is 16 residues long. CDR3: CASSPGQSPNTGELFF. CDR3 coding DNA: TGCGCTAGCAGCCCAGGACAAAGCCCGAACACCGGGGAGCTGTTTTTT.

The CDR3 sequence is CASSRRAGVSNEQFF. For the CDR3, the DNA is TGTGCCAGCAGTCGGAGAGCGGGAGTTAGTAATGAGCAGTTCTTC. V gene TRBV5-6 combines with J gene TRBJ2-1, with 8 bases lining up with TRBD2. Unmatched junction bases numbered 11, after V lost 5 bases and J lost 7 bases. Per germline, CDR1 SGHDT and CDR2 YYEEEE. This CDR3 has 15 residues.

As concerns this clonotype: No conserved phenylalanine or tryptophan ends this CDR3, so it is likely a read error. This rearrangement joins TRBV24-1 to TRBJ2-7; 10 bases are shared with TRBD1. The V segment lost 12 bases and the J segment 1 base; nucleotides outside the gene matches: 2. Germline V gives CDR1 KGHDR, CDR2 SFDVKD. CDR3 size: 12 residues. The CDR3 loop reads CAVGQGSYEQYL. For the CDR3, the DNA is TGTGCCGTGGGACAGGGGTCCTACGAGCAGTACCTC.

The rearrangement joins TRBV7-9 to TRBJ2-5; the match to TRBD2 covers 11 bases. V gave up 7 bases and J gave up 1 base; unmatched junction bases: 17. This CDR3 spans 19 amino acids. The germline CDR1 and CDR2 sequences are SEHNR and FQNEAQ (reference sequence). CDR3 region: CASTLIRLAGGEVQETQYF. The CDR3 DNA reads as TGTGCCAGCACCTTGATCCGGCTAGCGGGAGGAGAGGTCCAAGAGACCCAGTACTTC.

In the case of this clonotype: A read error is possible here, since a much larger clone lies one base away. V gene TRBV4-1 combines with J gene TRBJ2-3; D is perhaps TRBD1 or TRBD2 (5 bases each). The CDR3 is 16 residues long. Germline CDR1 is MGHRA and CDR2 is YSYEKL. The CDR3 bases are TGCGCCAGCAGCCAGACCGATTTGGGGGTCACAGATACGCTGTATTTT. Its protein is CASSQTDLGVTDTLYF.

As to this clonotype: This may be a read error: a much more frequent sequence differs by one nucleotide. This rearrangement joins TRBV4-1 to TRBJ2-1, with D possibly matching TRBD2 (7 bases). Trimming left V 4 bases short and J 11 bases short, with 21 bases between. Germline CDR1 and CDR2: MGHRA and YSYEKL. This CDR3 has 15 amino acids. Written as DNA, the CDR3 is TGCGCCAGCAGCCCTAGGGGGGAGGGGAAGAATAAGCAGTTCTTC. It specifies CASSPRGEGKNKQFF.

V usage is TRBV7-8 and J usage is TRBJ1-5, with D perhaps matching TRBD1 (5 bases). From germline, CDR1 is SGHVS and CDR2 FQNEAQ. The length of the CDR3 is 16 residues. V gave up 4 bases and J gave up 5 bases, with 18 bases separating them. The CDR3 is CASSSTPGTVDQPQHF. The DNA of the CDR3 is TGTGCCAGCAGCTCGACGCCCGGGACTGTGGATCAGCCCCAGCATTTT.

A note on this clonotype: The junction shows a germline mismatch at one end, possibly a read error. V gene TRBV10-3 combines with J gene TRBJ2-4; 7 bases are a match to TRBD1. This CDR3 is 17 amino acids long. CDR1 is ENHRY, CDR2 SYGVKD, per germline. The CDR3 reads CAISGSSTGVGKSIQYF. The CDR3 DNA reads TGTGCCATCAGTGGGTCCTCCACAGGGGTTGGCAAAAGCATTCAGTACTTC.

As concerns this clonotype: At one boundary the junction diverges from the germline segment, which might be a read error. This sequence joins TRBV6-5 and TRBJ2-1; 7 bases fit TRBD1. This CDR3 has 14 residues. The germline CDR1 and CDR2 sequences are MNHEY and SVGAGI. The CDR3 DNA sequence: TGTGTCAGCAGATCAGGGACAGCCTACAATGAGCAGTTCTTC. Protein sequence: CVSRSGTAYNEQFF.

The chain uses TRBV11-1 and TRBJ2-7, with D perhaps TRBD1 (6 bases). V dropped 1 base and J dropped 8 bases, with 12 bases sitting between them. The germline V gene encodes CDR1 SGHAT and CDR2 FQDESV (reference sequence). CDR3 length: 13 residues. CDR3 in amino acids: CASSLGDNYQQYF. The CDR3 DNA follows: TGTGCCAGCAGCTTAGGGGACAATTACCAGCAGTACTTC.

Concerning this clonotype: The conserved closing phenylalanine or tryptophan is absent in this CDR3, likely reflecting a read error. In DNA form, the CDR3 reads TGTGCCAGCAACCTCCGGACTATGGATACGCAGTATTTA. Translating it yields CASNLRTMDTQYL. The rearrangement links TRBV5-6 to TRBJ2-3, with a tentative D call TRBD2 (6 bases). With 6 bases removed from V and 6 bases from J, the gap between germline ends came to 14 bases. The germline V gene encodes CDR1 SGHDT and CDR2 YYEEEE. CDR3 length equals 13 residues.

With respect to this clonotype: One end of the junction is discordant with germline, which a read error may explain. V gene TRBV5-4 combines with J gene TRBJ2-3; D is ambiguous. The CDR3 consists of 14 residues. The germline CDR1 and CDR2 sequences are SGHNT and YYREEE (reference sequence). CDR3 sequence reads: CASTPSTVADTQCF. In DNA, the CDR3 is TGCGCCAGCACCCCCAGTACGGTGGCAGATACGCAGTGTTTT. The variable domain in full, completed from reference TRBV5-4 and TRBJ2-3, reads ETGVTQSPTHLIKTRGQQVTLRCSSQSGHNTVSWYQQALGQGPQFIFQYYREEENGRGNFPPRFSGLQFPNYSSELNVNALELDDSALYLCASTPSTVADTQCFGPGTRLTVL.

About this clonotype: This CDR3 fails to terminate in the conserved phenylalanine or tryptophan, so it likely reflects a read error. The J gene is TRBJ1-6, the V gene TRBV24-1; D gene ambiguous. This CDR3 has 14 amino acids. Germline V CDR1 and CDR2: KGHDR, SFDVKD. V lost 7 bases and J 4 bases, leaving 10 bases between the germline ends. The CDR3 bases are TGTGCCACCAGCGCAGCCGGATATAATTCACCCCTCCACCTT. Residues: CATSAAGYNSPLHL.

Only a few counts were recorded for this clonotype. The chain combines TRBV23-1 with TRBJ1-5; possible D gene TRBD1, 6 bases. TRBV23-1 is marked as an open reading frame, function uncertain. The V end was cut by 2 bases, the J end by 7 bases, with 24 bases between. The CDR3 is 18 residues long. In nucleotides, the CDR3 is TGCGCCAGCAGTCAAGAGGATCCCCACAGGGAAGGGAAGCAGCCCCAGCATTTT. This gives the protein CASSQEDPHREGKQPQHF.

As to this clonotype: Sequence at one end of the junction differs from germline and may be a read error. The chain carries TRBV11-2 and TRBJ2-2, with D perhaps matching TRBD1 or TRBD2 (5 bases each). The CDR3 is made up of 19 amino acids. CDR1 is SGHAT and CDR2 is FQNNGV in the germline V gene. CDR3 protein: CASSPGWIAHRTNTGEPSF. CDR3 in DNA: TGTGCCAGCAGCCCAGGGTGGATCGCGCACAGAACGAACACCGGGGAGCCGTCTTTT.

For this clonotype: Given the absence of the conserved phenylalanine or tryptophan at the CDR3 end, a read error is likely. The DNA is left out, because the CDR3 cannot be placed on it with certainty; the CDR3 is given as TCRdb lists it. The chain couples TRBV11-2 to TRBJ2-1. The CDR3 length is 13 residues, termini included. Germline lookup yields CDR1 SGHAT and CDR2 FQNNGV. CDR3 loop: CASSLVGQNEQFS.

In regard to this clonotype: Possible read error: a much larger clone is one base away. V usage is TRBV11-2 and J usage is TRBJ1-4, with 7 bases lining up with TRBD1. The CDR3 is 15 residues long. The germline CDR1 and CDR2 sequences are SGHAT and FQNNGV. Unmatched junction bases numbered 10, after V lost 2 bases and J lost 10 bases. Written as DNA, the CDR3 is TGTGCCAGCAGCTTAATGGGACAGACTAGTGGAAAACTGTTTTTT. This translates into CASSLMGQTSGKLFF.